This T cell receptor (beta chain) was observed in a study of response to subunit inactivated influenza vaccine. General study points: That few new T cells are recruited by each seasonal influenza vaccination was the authors' suggestion.

From the RT-PCR reads, TCRdb called clonotypes with MiXCR, one entry per CDR3 protein. Of 250,000 to 350,000 distinct CDR3 sequences listed, over 20% are singletons. This CDR3 comprises 14 residues. The V and J ends lost 3 bases and 5 bases respectively, with 10 bases between them. Turning to this clonotype: The antigen is undetermined.

The source of this sequence is a man aged 45 to 75 who received an inactivated influenza vaccine. The sequencing used PBMCs from blood, collected about 20 months after vaccination. The chain combines TRBV12-3 or TRBV12-4 with TRBJ1-4, with D possibly TRBD1 on 5 matching bases. CDR3 residues: CASSLQGLNEKLFF. For the CDR3, the DNA is TGTGCCAGCAGTTTGCAGGGACTAAATGAAAAACTGTTTTTT.